These 27 T cell receptor beta chains share one sample of origin, sequenced in a study of siplizumab effects on memory and regulatory T cells. Measured with immunoSEQ multiplex PCR; TCRdb has only the in-frame clones, and not every one. The sample has some 100,000 clones, around 93% seen once. Source material: non-Treg CD4+ T cells sorted from blood. The receptors were sampled from a human donor in good health.

The J gene is TRBJ1-1, the V gene TRBV11-3; D is possibly TRBD1 (6 bases). Trimming removed 5 bases from V and 3 bases from J, with 10 bases in between. Germline lookup yields CDR1 SGHNT and CDR2 YENEEA. The CDR3 sequence is 13 residues long. The CDR3 loop reads CASSVHRDTEAFF. The CDR3 region has the DNA TGTGCCAGCAGCGTACACAGGGACACTGAAGCTTTCTTT.

The chain couples TRBV30 to TRBJ1-1; D is ambiguous. The V gene lost 5 bases and the J gene lost 5 bases, with 15 bases spanning the gap. CDR1 GTSNPN and CDR2 SVGIG come from the germline V gene (reference sequence). The CDR3 totals 13 residues. The CDR3 nucleotides are TGTGCCTGGGATCCGGGCCCCCGGACTGAAGCTTTCTTT. It yields the protein CAWDPGPRTEAFF.

The gene calls are TRBV6-6 and TRBJ2-3; 7 bases agree with TRBD1. Germline CDR1 MNHNY, CDR2 SVGAGI (reference sequence). The length of the CDR3 is 15 residues. Trimming at V came to 5 bases and at J to 5 bases, leaving 10 bases not matched to a gene. The CDR3 region is CASSLKGARVDTQYF. CDR3 nucleotide sequence: TGTGCCAGCAGTCTCAAGGGGGCTAGGGTAGATACGCAGTATTTT.

V is TRBV19 and J is TRBJ1-2; D is possibly TRBD1 (6 bases). Germline loops: CDR1 LNHDA, CDR2 SQIVND (reference sequence). The CDR3 contains 14 residues. Trimming took 2 bases from V and 2 from J, leaving 9 bases between them. CDR3 protein: CASSISGANYGYTF. CDR3 DNA: TGTGCCAGTAGTATATCGGGGGCAAACTATGGCTACACCTTC.

V and J are TRBV6-5 and TRBJ1-2; D gene ambiguous. The CDR3 sequence is 16 residues long. The germline V and J ends were trimmed by 4 bases and 4 bases, with 19 bases remaining between them. The germline gives CDR1 MNHEY, CDR2 SVGAGI. CDR3 amino acids: CASSSFDLESSYGYTF. The CDR3 region has the DNA TGTGCCAGCAGTTCCTTTGACCTTGAGTCCAGCTATGGCTACACCTTC.

This chain links TRBV20-1 with TRBJ2-7, with unresolved D. Trimming cost V 4 bases and J 2 bases, with 6 bases left between them. The CDR3 has 11 residues. From germline, CDR1 is DFQATT and CDR2 SNEGSKA (reference sequence). This CDR3 reads CSAKSPYEQYF. The CDR3 DNA reads TGCAGTGCTAAAAGTCCCTACGAGCAGTACTTC.

Only a few counts were recorded for this clone. The genes are TRBV7-9 and TRBJ1-2, with D perhaps TRBD1 (5 bases). This CDR3 region has 15 residues. Trimming shortened V by 6 bases and J by 6 bases, and 20 bases separated the two germline ends. Germline V gene sequence: CDR1 SEHNR, CDR2 FQNEAQ (reference sequence). This CDR3 is CASSQWQGYSDGYTF. CDR3 DNA: TGTGCCAGCAGTCAGTGGCAGGGATACTCGGATGGCTACACCTTC.

This sequence joins TRBV9 and TRBJ2-3, with 7 bases identical to TRBD2. V was pared by 3 bases and J by 4 bases, with 5 bases of the junction left unmatched. CDR1 is SGDLS, CDR2 YYNGEE, per germline. CDR3 length: 14 amino acids. CDR3 coding DNA: TGTGCCAGCAGCGCAGGACTAGGCTCAGATACGCAGTATTTT. It is translated as CASSAGLGSDTQYF.

About this clone: Other DNA sequences from this sample encode an identical CDR3 as well. The chain couples TRBV18 to TRBJ2-5; 8 bases map to TRBD1. This CDR3 spans 14 amino acids. V dropped 3 bases and J dropped 2; count of bases not matched to a gene: 2. Germline V lookup: CDR1 KGHSH, CDR2 LQKENI. Here the CDR3 reads CASSPRQGQETQYF. CDR3 DNA sequence: TGTGCCAGCTCACCGCGACAGGGGCAAGAGACCCAGTACTTC. Based on the CDR3 plus reference TRBV18 and TRBJ2-5, the full variable domain is NAGVMQNPRHLVRRRGQEARLRCSPMKGHSHVYWYRQLPEEGLKFMVYLQKENIIDESGMPKERFSAEFPKEGPSILRIQQVVRGDSAAYFCASSPRQGQETQYFGPGTRLLVL.

The rearrangement joins TRBV6-5 to TRBJ1-1; possibly TRBD1 for D (5 bases). Germline values: CDR1 MNHEY, CDR2 SVGAGI. The ends were cut back, 6 bases at V and 8 bases at J, with 16 bases in the middle. The CDR3 sequence is 13 residues long. CDR3 loop: CASRYLPRDEAFF. CDR3 bases: TGTGCCAGCAGGTATCTACCCCGGGACGAAGCTTTCTTT.

This clone has only one observation. The chain is built from TRBV28 and TRBJ1-4, with D maybe TRBD1 (5 bases). Germline values: CDR1 MDHEN, CDR2 SYDVKM. Trimming pared 3 bases from V and 0 bases from J, leaving 8 bases between. The CDR3 has 15 amino acids. The CDR3 DNA follows: TGTGCCAGCAGTTTGGTGGGGGCAACTAATGAAAAACTGTTTTTT. This translates into CASSLVGATNEKLFF. Drawing the rest from reference TRBV28 and TRBJ1-4, the complete variable domain is DVKVTQSSRYLVKRTGEKVFLECVQDMDHENMFWYRQDPGLGLRLIYFSYDVKMKEKGDIPEGYSVSREKKERFSLILESASTNQTSMYLCASSLVGATNEKLFFGSGTQLSVL.

As concerns this clone: The sample has other DNA sequences that encode this CDR3 too. The chain is built from TRBV6-5 and TRBJ1-1, with unresolved D. CDR3 size: 12 residues. Trimming took off 5 bases at V and 1 base at J, with 5 bases between the two ends. Germline V lookup: CDR1 MNHEY, CDR2 SVGAGI. CDR3: CASSRPNTEAFF. Written as DNA, the CDR3 is TGTGCCAGCAGTCGTCCGAACACTGAAGCTTTCTTT.

The chain is built from TRBV11-3 and TRBJ2-5; no clear D. The CDR3 loop spans 13 amino acids. V was cut by 5 bases and J by 3 bases, with 10 bases left in between. The germline gives CDR1 SGHNT, CDR2 YENEEA. CDR3 residues: CASSASEKETQYF. CDR3 nucleotides: TGTGCCAGCAGCGCATCAGAGAAAGAGACCCAGTACTTC.

This clone occurred once. This chain connects TRBV6-5 to TRBJ1-2, with TRBD1 matching 8 bases. The CDR3 extends over 12 amino acids. V lost 7 bases and J lost 7; bases outside the gene matches: 5. CDR1 and CDR2 from the germline V gene are MNHEY and SVGAGI. CDR3 bases: TGTGCCAGCACCAGCAGGGGGCTTGGCTACACCTTC. It specifies CASTSRGLGYTF.

The V call is TRBV11-2, the J call TRBJ1-4; D gene ambiguous. Germline lookup yields CDR1 SGHAT and CDR2 FQNNGV. Trimming cost V 3 bases and J 5 bases, with 10 bases left between them. This CDR3 spans 14 amino acids. In DNA, the CDR3 is TGTGCCAGCAGCTTCAGCGTCGGGAATGAAAAACTGTTTTTT. This translates into CASSFSVGNEKLFF. The whole variable domain, filled in from reference TRBV11-2 and TRBJ1-4, reads EAGVAQSPRYKIIEKRQSVAFWCNPISGHATLYWYQQILGQGPKLLIQFQNNGVVDDSQLPKDRFSAERLKGVDSTLKIQPAKLEDSAVYLCASSFSVGNEKLFFGSGTQLSVL.

This chain uses TRBV27 with TRBJ2-7; TRBD1 matches 7 bases. This CDR3 region has 17 residues. Germline V CDR1 and CDR2: MNHEY, SMNVEV (reference sequence). The J segment lost 0 bases and the V segment lost 6 bases, leaving 14 bases of the junction unmatched. The CDR3 DNA reads as TGTGCCAGCAGAGGAACAGGGGCGATTGCCCACTCCTACGAGCAGTACTTC. It translates to CASRGTGAIAHSYEQYF.

This chain joins TRBV28 and TRBJ2-3, with TRBD2 matching 12 bases. The CDR3 consists of 15 residues. J was trimmed by 5 bases and V by 3 bases; bases with no gene match: 3. CDR1 and CDR2 from the germline V gene are MDHEN and SYDVKM. The chain's CDR3 is CASSFLAGGIDTQYF. DNA of the CDR3: TGTGCCAGCAGTTTCCTAGCGGGAGGGATAGATACGCAGTATTTT.

The chain employs TRBV9 and TRBJ2-1; D not certain. CDR3 size: 15 residues. V was cut by 0 bases and J by 7 bases, with 14 bases left in between. CDR1 is SGDLS, CDR2 YYNGEE, per germline. The CDR3 nucleotides are TGTGCCAGCAGCGTAGAGATGGGGAAATGGAATGAGCAGTTCTTC. Its translation: CASSVEMGKWNEQFF.

V and J are TRBV5-1 and TRBJ2-7; D tentatively reads TRBD1 or TRBD2 (6 bases each). The V gene's germline CDR1 is SGHRS and CDR2 YFSETQ. The ends were cut back, 4 bases at V and 0 bases at J, with 17 bases in the middle. The CDR3 runs 16 residues. Here the CDR3 DNA reads TGCGCCAGCAGCACCCGACGGGGGCACTCCTCCTACGAGCAGTACTTC. It codes for CASSTRRGHSSYEQYF.

The V call is TRBV27, the J call TRBJ2-2; a possible D gene is TRBD1 (6 bases). Germline V gene data show CDR1 as MNHEY and CDR2 as SMNVEV (reference sequence). V lost 6 bases and J 0 bases, leaving 11 bases between the germline ends. The CDR3 totals 15 residues. CDR3 DNA: TGTGCCAGCAGACGGACAGCAACGAACACCGGGGAGCTGTTTTTT. Translating gives CASRRTATNTGELFF.

The chain has TRBV10-3 and TRBJ2-7, with TRBD1 matching over 12 bases. Trimming cost V 11 bases and J 5 bases; bases outside gene matches: 10. From germline, CDR1 is ENHRY and CDR2 SYGVKD. The CDR3 is 14 residues long. CDR3 DNA: TGTGCCTTATGTCCGGGACAGGGGGCCGACGAGCAGTACTTC. Translated, it gives CALCPGQGADEQYF.

Only one count was recorded for this clone. One end of the junction is discordant with germline, which a read error may explain. The chain carries TRBV7-7 and TRBJ2-7, with D hard to call. Germline V lookup: CDR1 SSHAT, CDR2 FNYEAQ (reference sequence). The CDR3 is made up of 14 amino acids. The chain's CDR3 is CASSLDPSSYEQYF. The CDR3 DNA follows: TGTGCTAGCAGCTTAGACCCCTCCTCCTACGAGCAGTACTTC.

V gene TRBV5-6 combines with J gene TRBJ2-7; TRBD1 is a possible D gene (6 bases). This CDR3 region has 15 residues. Germline assignment: CDR1 SGHDT and CDR2 YYEEEE. The ends were cut back, 4 bases at V and 0 bases at J, with 14 bases in the middle. CDR3 sequence: CASSESDRDSYEQYF. CDR3 nucleotide sequence: TGTGCCAGCAGCGAATCGGACAGAGACTCCTACGAGCAGTACTTC.

CDR3 coding DNA: TGTGCCAGCAGTTACTCGCAGGGGTCCAAAAACATTCAGTACTTC. Its protein product is CASSYSQGSKNIQYF. This chain links TRBV6-5 with TRBJ2-4; maybe TRBD1 (6 bases). Germline CDR1 MNHEY, CDR2 SVGAGI. The CDR3 extends over 15 amino acids. Trimming took off 0 bases at V and 2 bases at J, with 8 bases between the two ends.

V and J are TRBV29-1 and TRBJ1-1; D is perhaps TRBD1 (5 bases). The CDR3 contains 13 residues. Germline V CDR1 and CDR2: SQVTM, ANQGSEA. V lost 4 bases and J 10 bases, leaving 19 bases between the germline ends. CDR3: CSVARGLKGRAFF. CDR3 nucleotides: TGCAGCGTTGCTAGGGGTTTGAAGGGGAGAGCTTTCTTT.

This clone was counted a single time. The chain links TRBV5-1 to TRBJ2-3; 10 nucleotides agree with TRBD2. Germline CDR1 is SGHRS and CDR2 is YFSETQ. V lost 0 bases and J lost 0; bases outside the gene matches: 1. The CDR3 length is 16 residues. CDR3 sequence: CASSLELAGSTDTQYF. CDR3 coding DNA: TGCGCCAGCAGCTTGGAACTAGCGGGAAGCACAGATACGCAGTATTTT.

The chain is built from TRBV6-1 and TRBJ2-7; D gene unclear. Germline lookup yields CDR1 MNHNS and CDR2 SASEGT. The CDR3 runs 11 residues. Trimming stripped 11 bases from V and 3 bases from J, with 11 bases between. CDR3 in DNA: TGTGCCTGCCACAGATTCTACGAGCAGTACTTC. As protein: CACHRFYEQYF.